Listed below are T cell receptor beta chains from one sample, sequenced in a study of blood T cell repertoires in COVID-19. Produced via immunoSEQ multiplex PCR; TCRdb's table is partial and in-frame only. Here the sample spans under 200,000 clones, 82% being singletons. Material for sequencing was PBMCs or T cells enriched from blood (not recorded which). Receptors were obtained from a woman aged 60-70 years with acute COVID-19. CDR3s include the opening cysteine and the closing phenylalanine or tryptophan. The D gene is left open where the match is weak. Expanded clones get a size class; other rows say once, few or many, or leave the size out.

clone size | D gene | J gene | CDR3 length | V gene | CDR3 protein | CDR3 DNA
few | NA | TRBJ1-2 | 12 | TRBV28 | CASSRQENGYTF | TGTGCCAGCAGCCGACAGGAAAATGGCTACACCTTC
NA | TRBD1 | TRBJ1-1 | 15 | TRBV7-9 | CASSVGQVINTEAFF | TGTGCCAGCAGCGTGGGACAGGTGATAAACACTGAAGCTTTCTTT
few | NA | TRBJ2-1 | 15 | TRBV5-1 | CASSPLGDSYNEQFF | TGCGCCAGCAGCCCCCTAGGGGACTCGTACAATGAGCAGTTCTTC
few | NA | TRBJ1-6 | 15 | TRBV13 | CASSPRPRGNSPLHF | TGTGCCAGCAGCCCCAGACCCAGGGGCAATTCACCCCTCCACTTT
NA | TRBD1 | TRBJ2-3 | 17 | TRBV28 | CASSFVGTETSTDTQYF | TGTGCCAGCAGTTTCGTGGGGACAGAGACTAGCACAGATACGCAGTATTTT
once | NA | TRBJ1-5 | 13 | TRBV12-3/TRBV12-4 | CASSFMLNQPQHF | TGTGCCAGCAGTTTCATGTTGAATCAGCCCCAGCATTTT
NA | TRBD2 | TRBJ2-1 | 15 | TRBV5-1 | CASARTSGLNNEQFF | TGCGCCAGCGCCAGGACTAGCGGGCTCAACAATGAGCAGTTCTTC
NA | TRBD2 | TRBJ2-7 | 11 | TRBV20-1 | CSAHTLAGEHF | TGCAGTGCCCACACTCTAGCGGGGGAACACTTC
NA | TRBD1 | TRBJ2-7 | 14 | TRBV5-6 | CASSGTGVSYEQYF | TGTGCCAGCAGTGGGACAGGGGTCTCCTACGAGCAGTACTTC
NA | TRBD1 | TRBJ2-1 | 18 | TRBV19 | CASSIPTGQASSYNEQFF | TGTGCCAGTAGTATTCCAACGGGACAGGCCAGCTCCTACAATGAGCAGTTCTTC
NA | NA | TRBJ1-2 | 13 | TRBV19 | CASSIGVEYGYTF | TGTGCCAGTAGTATAGGGGTGGAGTATGGCTACACCTTC
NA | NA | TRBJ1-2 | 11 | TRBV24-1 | CATSPGVGYTF | TGTGCCACCAGTCCAGGGGTTGGCTACACCTTC
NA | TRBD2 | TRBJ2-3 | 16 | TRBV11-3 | CASSPRLAGGLDTQYF | TGTGCCAGCAGCCCCCGACTAGCGGGGGGCCTAGATACGCAGTATTTT
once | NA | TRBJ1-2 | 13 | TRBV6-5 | CASSRQGPYGYTF | TGTGCCAGCAGCCGCCAGGGGCCCTATGGCTACACCTTC
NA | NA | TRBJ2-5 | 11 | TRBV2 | CASSPLETQYF | TGTGCCAGCAGTCCTTTAGAGACCCAGTACTTC
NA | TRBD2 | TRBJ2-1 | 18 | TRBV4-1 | CASSRPLLAGGQHGEQFF | TGCGCCAGCAGCCGTCCCCTTCTTGCGGGGGGCCAACATGGGGAGCAGTTCTTC
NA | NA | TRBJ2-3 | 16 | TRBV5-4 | CASSFQTGSSTDTQYF | TGTGCCAGCAGCTTCCAGACAGGATCTAGCACAGATACGCAGTATTTT
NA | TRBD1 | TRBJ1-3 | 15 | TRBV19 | CASGNTGDSGNTIYF | TGTGCCAGTGGGAATACAGGGGACTCTGGAAACACCATATATTTT
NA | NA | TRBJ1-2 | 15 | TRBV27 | CASSSQWRAGYGYTF | TGTGCCAGCAGTTCCCAGTGGAGGGCTGGCTATGGCTACACCTTC
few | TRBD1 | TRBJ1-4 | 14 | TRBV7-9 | CASSSQGVGEKLFF | TGTGCCAGCAGCTCTCAGGGGGTTGGTGAAAAACTGTTTTTT
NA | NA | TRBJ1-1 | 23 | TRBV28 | CASSTISVRLIGGGDSLNTEAFF | TGTGCCAGCAGTACAATATCCGTACGATTAATAGGGGGGGGCGATTCACTGAACACTGAAGCTTTCTTT
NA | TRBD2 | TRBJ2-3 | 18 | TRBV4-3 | CASSQRMTSGGRTDTQYF | TGCGCCAGCAGCCAACGGATGACTAGCGGGGGGCGCACGGATACGCAGTATTTT
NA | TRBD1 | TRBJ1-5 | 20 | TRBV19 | CASQLRPFWTGADPNQPQHF | TGTGCCAGCCAACTTAGGCCCTTTTGGACAGGGGCCGACCCCAATCAGCCCCAGCATTTT
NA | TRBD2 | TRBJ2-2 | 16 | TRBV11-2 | CASSLLSGRAIGELFF | TGTGCCAGCAGCCTCCTTAGCGGGAGGGCCATCGGGGAGCTGTTTTTT
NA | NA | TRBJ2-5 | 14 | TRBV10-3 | CAIRSTEDQETQYF | TGTGCCATCAGATCGACGGAGGACCAAGAGACCCAGTACTTC
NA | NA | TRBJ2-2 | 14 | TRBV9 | CASSVDGVAGELFF | TGTGCCAGCAGCGTAGACGGAGTCGCCGGGGAGCTGTTTTTT
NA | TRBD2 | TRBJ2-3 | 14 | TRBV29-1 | CSPRTSGSPDTQYF | TGCAGCCCTCGGACTAGCGGGAGTCCAGATACGCAGTATTTT
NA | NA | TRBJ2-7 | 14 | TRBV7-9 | CASSPILGLGEQYF | TGTGCCAGCAGCCCTATACTAGGCTTGGGCGAGCAGTACTTC